Presented here are 18 T cell receptor beta chains from one specimen sequenced in a study of tumor-infiltrating lymphocytes in primary liver carcinoma. RNA was extracted from whole blood without cell sorting, alongside germline DNA. From 500 ng total RNA, TCR beta cDNA was generated with a primer in the constant region. ARM-PCR, slightly modified, supplied the TCR beta libraries through three nested multiplex PCR rounds. Two initial PCR rounds of around 10 cycles each paired TRBV1-TRBV30 forward primers with a C-beta reverse primer. TCRdb fed the multiplex PCR reads into MiXCR, producing one record per CDR3 protein. The profile shows about 200,000 distinct CDR3 sequences, 65% of them singletons. The sequencing sample was made of peripheral blood. All receptors derive from a woman aged 55-69 years with primary liver carcinoma and hepatitis B virus infection.

This clonotype was observed at least ten times. This chain uses TRBV10-2 with TRBJ2-7; 8 nucleotides align to TRBD2. CDR1 is WSHSY, CDR2 SAAADI, per germline. Trimming cost V 5 bases and J 3 bases; bases outside gene matches: 6. CDR3 length equals 14 residues. The CDR3 region has the DNA TGCGCCAGCAGTCTGGGGACTAGGGACTACGAGCAGTACTTC. This sequence encodes CASSLGTRDYEQYF.

The table lists this clonotype with many counts. The chain employs TRBV6-1 and TRBJ2-7, with unresolved D. Germline V gene lookup returns CDR1 MNHNS and CDR2 SASEGT. This CDR3 spans 11 amino acids. Trimming removed 3 bases at V and 3 bases at J, with 3 bases between. The CDR3, as DNA: TGTGCCAGCAGTGACGGCTACGAGCAGTACTTC. Translation gives CASSDGYEQYF.

This clonotype was recorded at least ten times. The chain joins TRBV12-3 or TRBV12-4 to TRBJ2-7; D perhaps matches TRBD1 (6 bases). With 5 bases removed from V and 4 bases from J, the gap between germline ends came to 18 bases. The CDR3 runs to 15 residues. DNA of the CDR3: TGTGCCAGCAGTCCGACCGGGACAAAAACTTACGAGCAGTACTTC. Protein: CASSPTGTKTYEQYF.

Comment on this clonotype: A single base separates this from a much larger clone, so it may be a read error. The gene calls are TRBV4-2 and TRBJ1-6; the D is unclear. Looked up from germline, CDR1 is LGHNA and CDR2 is YNFKEQ. The CDR3 is 13 amino acids. CDR3 loop: CATSQSVVLPLHF. The CDR3 DNA reads TGTGCCACCAGCCAATCCGTGGTCCTACCCCTCCACTTT.

Worth noting for this clonotype: The conserved closing phenylalanine or tryptophan is absent in this CDR3, likely reflecting a read error. The J gene is TRBJ2-3, the V gene TRBV2; TRBD2 aligns across 8 bases. V shed 4 bases and J 10 bases; nucleotides not matched to a gene: 4. CDR1 and CDR2 (germline): SNHLY, FYNNEI. CDR3 length: 12 amino acids. CDR3 residues: CASSVRLAPQYS. CDR3 sequence (DNA): TGTGCCAGCAGTGTCCGACTAGCGCCGCAGTATTCT.

This clonotype was counted only a few times. The V call is TRBV25-1, the J call TRBJ2-5, with D hard to call. Germline values: CDR1 MGHDK, CDR2 SYGVNS. The CDR3 extends over 14 amino acids. Trimming cost V 4 bases and J 0 bases, with 9 bases left between them. The chain's CDR3 is CASSARQYQETQYF. The CDR3 DNA is TGTGCCAGCAGTGCGCGGCAGTACCAAGAGACCCAGTACTTC.

Note on this clonotype: This may stem from a read error, because a much larger clone lies one nucleotide away. The chain links TRBV6-5 to TRBJ1-1; D is ambiguous. The CDR3 extends over 11 amino acids. Per the germline V gene, CDR1 is MNHEY and CDR2 is SVGAGI. In nucleotides, the CDR3 is TGTGTCAGCGAAGGGAGCACTGAAGCTTTCTTT. It yields the protein CVSEGSTEAFF.

On this clonotype: Compared with germline, one end of the junction differs, possibly owing to a read error. The chain recombines TRBV11-2 with TRBJ2-6, with a possible D match to TRBD1 (7 bases). This CDR3 comprises 18 residues. Germline V gene sequence: CDR1 SGHAT, CDR2 FQNNGV. CDR3 protein: CTSSLGQGGISEANVLTF. The CDR3 region has the DNA TGTACCAGCAGCTTAGGGCAGGGGGGAATCTCTGAGGCCAACGTCCTGACTTTC.

Regarding this clonotype: Compared with germline, one end of the junction differs, possibly owing to a read error. This chain joins TRBV28 and TRBJ2-3, with 9 bases fitting TRBD2. Germline lookup yields CDR1 MDHEN and CDR2 SYDVKM. The CDR3 extends over 15 amino acids. The CDR3 bases are TGTGTCAGCAGTTTGCCTAGCGGGAACACAGATACGCAGTATTTT. Its protein is CVSSLPSGNTDTQYF.

The V and J genes are TRBV11-1 and TRBJ1-1; D possibly corresponds to TRBD1 (5 bases). CDR3 length equals 15 residues. Germline V gene data show CDR1 as SGHAT and CDR2 as FQDESV (reference sequence). V was pared by 7 bases and J by 0 bases, with 15 bases between. For the CDR3, the DNA is TGTGCCAGCAACCCGCTTGGGGGTATGAACACTGAAGCTTTCTTT. It specifies CASNPLGGMNTEAFF.

As to this clonotype: Relative to the germline gene, one junction end is altered; a read error may explain this. The J gene is TRBJ2-7, the V gene TRBV29-1; 7 positions agree with TRBD2. This CDR3 region has 14 residues. CDR1 and CDR2 (germline): SQVTM, ANQGSEA. CDR3 loop: CNVGWAGVSYEQYF. CDR3 sequence (DNA): TGCAACGTTGGTTGGGCGGGAGTGTCCTACGAGCAGTACTTC.

V and J are TRBV11-2 and TRBJ1-1; 7 positions match TRBD1. CDR1 and CDR2 from the germline V gene are SGHAT and FQNNGV. The length of the CDR3 is 13 residues. The J segment lost 3 bases and the V segment lost 8 bases, leaving 6 bases of the junction unmatched. CDR3 sequence (DNA): TGTGCCAGCCAGGGGGGTTTCGACACTGAAGCTTTCTTT. As protein: CASQGGFDTEAFF.

The chain carries TRBV5-1 and TRBJ2-5; 9 positions agree with TRBD2. The germline gives CDR1 SGHRS, CDR2 YFSETQ. The J segment lost 2 bases and the V segment lost 7 bases, leaving 9 bases of the junction unmatched. The CDR3 loop spans 15 amino acids. Here the CDR3 reads CASHKRLAGQETQYF. The DNA for the CDR3 is TGCGCCAGCCACAAACGGCTAGCGGGACAAGAGACCCAGTACTTC.

CDR3 sequence reads: CASSWLVAEGRDTEAFF. The CDR3 nucleotides read TGTGCCAGCAGCTGGTTGGTGGCAGAGGGCCGCGACACTGAAGCTTTCTTT. This rearrangement joins TRBV11-2 to TRBJ1-1; D unresolved. Trimming removed 4 bases at V and 3 bases at J, with 21 bases between. The CDR3 totals 17 residues. Germline lookup yields CDR1 SGHAT and CDR2 FQNNGV.

Worth noting for this clonotype: A much larger clone is a single base away; this may be a read error. The chain couples TRBV6-2 or TRBV6-3 to TRBJ2-1; a weak D match, TRBD2 (6 bases). The CDR3 spans 14 residues. Per the germline V gene, CDR1 is MNHEY and CDR2 is SVGEGT. The CDR3 DNA reads TGTGCCAGCAGTATCCGGGGGAGGTACAATGAGCAGTCCTTC. Translating gives CASSIRGRYNEQSF.

This clonotype was seen a handful of times. Just one base apart from a much larger clone, this may be a read error. This sequence joins TRBV12-3 or TRBV12-4 and TRBJ1-5; D not certain. V lost 2 bases and J lost 6, with 5 bases in between. The CDR3 extends over 12 amino acids. CDR3 amino acids: CASSLLCQPQHF. CDR3 sequence (DNA): TGTGCCAGCAGTTTATTGTGTCAGCCCCAGCATTTT.

The chain joins TRBV10-3 to TRBJ2-2; TRBD2 aligns across 8 bases. This CDR3 is 14 amino acids long. The germline CDR1 and CDR2 sequences are ENHRY and SYGVKD. The DNA of the CDR3 is TGTGTCACCCGGACTAGCCCGAACACCGGGGAGCTGTTTTTT. It encodes CVTRTSPNTGELFF.

This clonotype came up many times. The chain recombines TRBV10-3 with TRBJ1-1, with a possible D match to TRBD1 (6 bases). Germline V gene data show CDR1 as ENHRY and CDR2 as SYGVKD. Trimming stripped 0 bases from V and 4 bases from J, with 9 bases between. This CDR3 contains 14 residues. The CDR3 region has the DNA TGTGCCATCAGTGAGTCTGGGGGGGCCACTGAAGCTTTCTTT. Its protein is CAISESGGATEAFF.